The sequence of this TCR beta chain was determined in a study of CD8 T cells in ankylosing spondylitis. MiXCR, applied by TCRdb to the 5' RACE reads, yields one record per CDR3 protein. Among about 450,000 distinct CDR3 sequences, roughly a quarter were seen once, and the ten largest hold 0.89%. This clonotype was observed a handful of times. The antigen remains unidentified. Germline V gives CDR1 SGHRS, CDR2 YFSETQ. The length of the CDR3 is 20 residues. With V trimmed by 4 bases and J by 1 base, 15 bases remained unmatched. General study results and limits: Those disease-linked clones were CD8+; they were also relatively rare in peripheral blood. What appeared characteristic of ankylosing spondylitis blood was a TCR beta motif of 7 or 8 highly homologous variants. Both synovial fluid and blood in reactive arthritis had previously been reported to carry some motif variants. Reported data indicate significant enrichment of disease-linked clones within matched ankylosing spondylitis synovial fluid.

Material: blood, either unsorted or a sorted T cell fraction (not recorded which). The chain joins TRBV5-1 to TRBJ2-1, with TRBD2 identical over 12 bases. This clonotype was sampled from a male donor with ankylosing spondylitis. The CDR3 reads CASSLGLAGSGGGSYNEQFF. DNA for the CDR3: TGCGCCAGCAGCCTTGGACTAGCGGGATCAGGTGGGGGTTCCTACAATGAGCAGTTCTTC.